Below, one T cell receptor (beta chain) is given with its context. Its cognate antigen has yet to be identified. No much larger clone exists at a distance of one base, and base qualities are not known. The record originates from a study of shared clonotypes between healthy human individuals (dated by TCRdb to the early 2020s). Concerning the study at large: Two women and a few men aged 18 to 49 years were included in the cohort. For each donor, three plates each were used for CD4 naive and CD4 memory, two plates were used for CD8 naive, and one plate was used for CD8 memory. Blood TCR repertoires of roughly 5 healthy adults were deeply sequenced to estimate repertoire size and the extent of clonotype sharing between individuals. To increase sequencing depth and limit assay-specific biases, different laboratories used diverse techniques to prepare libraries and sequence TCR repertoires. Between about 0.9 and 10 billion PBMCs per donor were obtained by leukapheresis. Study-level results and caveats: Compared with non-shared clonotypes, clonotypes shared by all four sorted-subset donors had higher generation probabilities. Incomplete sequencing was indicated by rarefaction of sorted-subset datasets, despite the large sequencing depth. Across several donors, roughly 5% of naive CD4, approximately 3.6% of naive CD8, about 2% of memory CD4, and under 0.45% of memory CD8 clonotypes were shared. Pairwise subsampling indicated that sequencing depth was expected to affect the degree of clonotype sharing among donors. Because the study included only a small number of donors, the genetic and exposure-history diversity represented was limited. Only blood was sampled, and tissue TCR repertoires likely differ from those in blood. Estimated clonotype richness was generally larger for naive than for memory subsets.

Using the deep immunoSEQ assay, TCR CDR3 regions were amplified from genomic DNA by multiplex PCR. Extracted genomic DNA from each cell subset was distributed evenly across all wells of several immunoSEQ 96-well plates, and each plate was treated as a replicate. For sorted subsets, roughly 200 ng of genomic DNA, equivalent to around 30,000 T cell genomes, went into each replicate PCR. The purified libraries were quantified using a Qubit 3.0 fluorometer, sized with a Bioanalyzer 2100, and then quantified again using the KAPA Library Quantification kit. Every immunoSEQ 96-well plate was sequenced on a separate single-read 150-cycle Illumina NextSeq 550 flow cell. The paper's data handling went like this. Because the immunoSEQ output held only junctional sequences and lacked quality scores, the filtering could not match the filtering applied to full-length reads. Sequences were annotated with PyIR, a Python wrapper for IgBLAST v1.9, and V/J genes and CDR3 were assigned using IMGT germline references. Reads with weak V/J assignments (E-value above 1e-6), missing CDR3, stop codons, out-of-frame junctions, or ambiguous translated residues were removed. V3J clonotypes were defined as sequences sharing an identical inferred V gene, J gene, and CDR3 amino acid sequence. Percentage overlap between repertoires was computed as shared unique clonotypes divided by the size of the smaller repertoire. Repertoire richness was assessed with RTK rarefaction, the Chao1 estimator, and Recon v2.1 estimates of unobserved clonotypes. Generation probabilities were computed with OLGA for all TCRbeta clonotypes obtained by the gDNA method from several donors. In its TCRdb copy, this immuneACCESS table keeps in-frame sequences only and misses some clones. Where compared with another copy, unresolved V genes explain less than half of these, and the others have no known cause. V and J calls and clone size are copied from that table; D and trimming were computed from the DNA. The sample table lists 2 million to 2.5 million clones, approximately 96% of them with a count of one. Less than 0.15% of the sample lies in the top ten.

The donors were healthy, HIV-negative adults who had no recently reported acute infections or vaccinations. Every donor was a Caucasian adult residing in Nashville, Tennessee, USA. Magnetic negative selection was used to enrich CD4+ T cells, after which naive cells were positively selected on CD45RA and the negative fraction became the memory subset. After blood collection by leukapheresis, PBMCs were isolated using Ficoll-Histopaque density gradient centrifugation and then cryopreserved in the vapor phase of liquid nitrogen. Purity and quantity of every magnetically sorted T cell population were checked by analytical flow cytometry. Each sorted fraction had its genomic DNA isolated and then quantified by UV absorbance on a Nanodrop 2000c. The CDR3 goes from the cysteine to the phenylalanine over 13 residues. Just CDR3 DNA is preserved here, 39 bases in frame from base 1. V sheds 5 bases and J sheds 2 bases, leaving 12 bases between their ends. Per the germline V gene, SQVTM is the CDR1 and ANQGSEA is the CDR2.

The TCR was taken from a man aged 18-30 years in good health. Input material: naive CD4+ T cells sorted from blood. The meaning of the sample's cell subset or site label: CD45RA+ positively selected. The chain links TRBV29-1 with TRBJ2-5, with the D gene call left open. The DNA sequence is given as TGCAGCGTTAGCCCTCGTTTGCAAGAGACCCAGTACTTC. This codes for CSVSPRLQETQYF.